A single TCR beta chain is shown here with its context. The antigen is unknown. The sample belongs to a study of T-cell memory formation after mild COVID-19. Broader study findings: Pre-infection memory already had some responding clones, implying cross-reactive memory joined.

5'RACE with constant-segment primers yielded barcoded, UMI-tagged TCR alpha and TCR beta cDNA libraries. Each CDR3 protein is one row after TCRdb ran MiXCR on the 5' RACE reads. The sample shows some 180,000 distinct CDR3 sequences, about a fifth of them seen only once. The CDR3 loop spans 15 amino acids. Germline V gene lookup returns CDR1 DFQATT and CDR2 SNEGSKA (reference sequence). Trimming cost V 5 bases and J 5 bases, with 21 bases left between them. The receptor was isolated from a man between 18 and 29 years old who had mild COVID-19 (a few samples of this study predate the infection). Cell type and time point are not known. The chain carries TRBV20-1 and TRBJ1-2, with D tentatively TRBD1 (6 bases). Sequencing used PBMCs or a T cell subset sorted from them (not recorded which). The CDR3 spells CSALGPGASLYGYTF. The CDR3 DNA is TGCAGTGCTTTGGGACCGGGGGCAAGCCTTTATGGCTACACCTTC.